Listed below are T cell receptor beta chains from one sample, sequenced in a study of Graves' ophthalmopathy and Graves' hyperthyroidism. TCRdb re-called the multiplex PCR reads with MiXCR, one entry per CDR3 protein. Of around 660,000 distinct CDR3 sequences in the sample, roughly 41% are singletons; the top ten hold over 2.5%. Sequenced material: peripheral blood. The receptors were sampled from an adult man with Graves' ophthalmopathy. The CDR3 runs from the conserved cysteine through the conserved F or W. Each record gives: V gene, J gene, clone size, D gene, CDR3 DNA, CDR3 protein. A D gene is named only where the DNA matches it firmly. Clone size is not always given. Where it is, it says once, few, many or a class for expanded clones.

v_gene: TRBV5-1
j_gene: TRBJ2-1
abundance: NA
d_gene: TRBD2
CDR3nt: TGCGCCAGCAGCTTTAGCGGGGGGGCGGGGGAGCAGTTCTTC
CDR3aa: CASSFSGGAGEQFF

v_gene: TRBV29-1
j_gene: TRBJ1-2
abundance: NA
d_gene: TRBD1
CDR3nt: TGCAGCGTCGGCCCTGGACAGGGAGACTATGGCTACACCTTC
CDR3aa: CSVGPGQGDYGYTF

v_gene: TRBV7-9
j_gene: TRBJ1-1
abundance: many
d_gene: TRBD1
CDR3nt: TGTGCCAGCAGCTCAGCCCGACAGGGGGCAATCACTGAAGCTTTCTTT
CDR3aa: CASSSARQGAITEAFF

v_gene: TRBV6-5
j_gene: TRBJ2-7
abundance: many
d_gene: TRBD1
CDR3nt: TGTGCCAGCAGCCGGGACAGGGGACACGAGCAGTACTTC
CDR3aa: CASSRDRGHEQYF

v_gene: TRBV24-1
j_gene: TRBJ1-2
abundance: many
d_gene: TRBD1
CDR3nt: TGTGCCACCAGTGATTCAATGACCCTAGGGGGCGCCGCTTATGATGGCTACACCTTC
CDR3aa: CATSDSMTLGGAAYDGYTF

v_gene: TRBV29-1
j_gene: TRBJ2-2
abundance: many
d_gene: NA
CDR3nt: TGCAGCGTTGAACAGGGGCGATTCACCGGGGAGCTGTTTTTT
CDR3aa: CSVEQGRFTGELFF

v_gene: TRBV5-6
j_gene: TRBJ2-7
abundance: few
d_gene: TRBD1
CDR3nt: TGTGCCAGCAGCTTGGTAGGGACAGGGGATTCCGAGCAGTACTTC
CDR3aa: CASSLVGTGDSEQYF

v_gene: TRBV7-3
j_gene: TRBJ2-5
abundance: NA
d_gene: NA
CDR3nt: TGCGCCAGCAGCTTGGGCACCTGGACGGCGACCCAGTACTTC
CDR3aa: CASSLGTWTATQYF

v_gene: TRBV6-6
j_gene: TRBJ1-6
abundance: NA
d_gene: TRBD1
CDR3nt: TGTGCCTGGACTGGGACAGGGGAAGATTCACCCCTCCACTTT
CDR3aa: CAWTGTGEDSPLHF

v_gene: TRBV4-1
j_gene: TRBJ1-2
abundance: few
d_gene: TRBD1
CDR3nt: TGCGCCAGCAGCCGAGAGACAGGGTACTATGGCTACACCTTC
CDR3aa: CASSRETGYYGYTF

v_gene: TRBV28
j_gene: TRBJ1-3
abundance: NA
d_gene: TRBD1
CDR3nt: TGTGCCAGCAGTCGATACGGACAGGGACGGGACACCATATATTTT
CDR3aa: CASSRYGQGRDTIYF

v_gene: TRBV29-1
j_gene: TRBJ2-7
abundance: NA
d_gene: NA
CDR3nt: TGCAGCGTTGGACTGACCGGCCACGAGCAGTACTTC
CDR3aa: CSVGLTGHEQYF

v_gene: TRBV5-1
j_gene: TRBJ2-7
abundance: once
d_gene: NA
CDR3nt: TGCGCCAGCAGCTTGGATGAATCCGGGACAAGTTTATTCTTGCACGAGCAGTACTTC
CDR3aa: CASSLDESGTSLFLHEQYF

v_gene: TRBV2
j_gene: TRBJ1-6
abundance: NA
d_gene: TRBD1
CDR3nt: TGTGCCAGCAGGGGGGGGACAGGGGGCTCACCCCTCCACTTT
CDR3aa: CASRGGTGGSPLHF

v_gene: TRBV7-2
j_gene: TRBJ1-1
abundance: many
d_gene: NA
CDR3nt: TGTGCCAGCAGCTTAGACCTCCGGGACGCGAAGACTGAAGCTTTCTTT
CDR3aa: CASSLDLRDAKTEAFF

v_gene: TRBV5-1
j_gene: TRBJ1-2
abundance: few
d_gene: NA
CDR3nt: TGCGCCAGCAGCTTGTCGGCAGGGGCCAACTATGGCTACACCTTC
CDR3aa: CASSLSAGANYGYTF

v_gene: TRBV7-9
j_gene: TRBJ1-1
abundance: many
d_gene: NA
CDR3nt: TGCTGGGGAGGGGACCATCTTTTTATGAACACTGAAGCTTTCTTT
CDR3aa: CWGGDHLFMNTEAFF